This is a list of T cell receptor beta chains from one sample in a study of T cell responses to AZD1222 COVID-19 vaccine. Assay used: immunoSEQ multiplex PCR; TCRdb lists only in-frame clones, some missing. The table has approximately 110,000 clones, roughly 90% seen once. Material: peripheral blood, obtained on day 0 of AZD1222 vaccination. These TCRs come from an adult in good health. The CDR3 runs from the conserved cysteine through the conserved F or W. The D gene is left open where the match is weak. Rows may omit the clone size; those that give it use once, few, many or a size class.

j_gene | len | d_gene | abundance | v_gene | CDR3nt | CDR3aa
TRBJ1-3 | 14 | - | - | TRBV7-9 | TGTGCCAGCAGCTCCCAGGGTTCTGGAAACACCATATATTTT | CASSSQGSGNTIYF
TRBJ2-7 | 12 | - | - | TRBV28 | TGTGCCAGCTGGGCAGGCTCCTACGAGCAGTACTTC | CASWAGSYEQYF
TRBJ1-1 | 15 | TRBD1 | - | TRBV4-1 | TGCGCCAGCAGCCAAACAGGGGGGATGAACACTGAAGCTTTCTTT | CASSQTGGMNTEAFF
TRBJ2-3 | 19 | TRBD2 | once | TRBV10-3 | TGTGCCATCAGTGAGTCTAGACTAGCGGGGGGTTTCTTCGCAGATACGCAGTATTTT | CAISESRLAGGFFADTQYF
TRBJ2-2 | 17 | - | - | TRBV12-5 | TGTGCTAGTGGTTTGGTAGAGGATGGGAAAATCACCGGGGAGCTGTTTTTT | CASGLVEDGKITGELFF
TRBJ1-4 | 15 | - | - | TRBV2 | TGTGCCAGCAGACCCGTGGACAGAGACAATGAAAAACTGTTTTTT | CASRPVDRDNEKLFF
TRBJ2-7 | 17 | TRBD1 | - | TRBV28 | TGTGCCAGCAGTACCCCGGGACAGGGCCGAGGGGGCTACGAGCAGTACTTC | CASSTPGQGRGGYEQYF
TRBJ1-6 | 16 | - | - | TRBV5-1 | TGCGCCAGCAGCTTGAGCCAGGGAGAAATCAACTCACCCCTCCACTTT | CASSLSQGEINSPLHF
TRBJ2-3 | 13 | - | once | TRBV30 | TGTGCCTGGAGTGTCGGAGGGGCAGATACGCAGTATTTT | CAWSVGGADTQYF
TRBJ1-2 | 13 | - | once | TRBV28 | TGTGCCAGCAGGCAGGGAGAGTACTATGGCTACACCTTC | CASRQGEYYGYTF
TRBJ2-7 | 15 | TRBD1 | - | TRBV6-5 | TGTGCCAGCAGTTACGACCGGGACAGGGGTTACGAGCAGTACTTC | CASSYDRDRGYEQYF
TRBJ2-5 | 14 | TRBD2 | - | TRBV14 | TGTGCCAGCAGCCCGGTAGCGGGGTCGGAGACCCAGTACTTC | CASSPVAGSETQYF
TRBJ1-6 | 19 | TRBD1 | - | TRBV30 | TGTGCCTGCACCCGAGGGGACAGGGGTACCCGGCTAGTGGATTCACCCCTCCACTTT | CACTRGDRGTRLVDSPLHF
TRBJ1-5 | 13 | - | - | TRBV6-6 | TGTGCCAGCACACGAACCGGCAATCAGCCCCAGCATTTT | CASTRTGNQPQHF
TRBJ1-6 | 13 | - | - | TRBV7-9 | TGTGCCAGCAGTTCAGGGGTAAATTCACCCCTCCACTTT | CASSSGVNSPLHF
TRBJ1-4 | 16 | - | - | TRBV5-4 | TGTGCCAGCAGCTCTGAAGGGACAAGGGTTGGGGAAAAACTGTTTTTT | CASSSEGTRVGEKLFF
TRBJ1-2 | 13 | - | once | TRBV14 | TGTGCCAGCAGCCAAGTACCGTTGCGGGGCTACACCTTC | CASSQVPLRGYTF
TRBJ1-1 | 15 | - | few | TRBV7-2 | TGTGCCAGCAGCCTTCTCCAGTTCCAGGGAACTGAAGCTTTCTTT | CASSLLQFQGTEAFF
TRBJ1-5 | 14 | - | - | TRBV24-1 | TGTGCCACCAGTTTTGGGGGTGTAAATCAGCCCCAGCATTTT | CATSFGGVNQPQHF
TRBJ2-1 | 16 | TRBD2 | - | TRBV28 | TGTGCCAGCAGTCCCGAGGTAGCGGGGGGAATAAAAGGGCAGTTCTTC | CASSPEVAGGIKGQFF
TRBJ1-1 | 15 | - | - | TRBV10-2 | TGCGCCAGCAGTGAGCCCCCTTGGCGGAACACTGAAGCTTTCTTT | CASSEPPWRNTEAFF
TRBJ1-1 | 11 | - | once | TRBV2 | TGTGCCAGCAGGGGGGCGGCGGAAGCTTTCTTT | CASRGAAEAFF
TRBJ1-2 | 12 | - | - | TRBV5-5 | TGTGCCAGCAGCTTATTAGGCTATGGCTACACCTTC | CASSLLGYGYTF
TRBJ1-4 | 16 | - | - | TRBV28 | TGTGCCAGCCGACCAGGGAAGGGGCAGGGAGGGCATAAACTGTTTTTT | CASRPGKGQGGHKLFF
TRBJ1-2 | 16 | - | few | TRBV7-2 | TGTGCCAGCAGCTTAGCTGCGGGGGCTTCAGGTTCCGGCTACACCTTC | CASSLAAGASGSGYTF
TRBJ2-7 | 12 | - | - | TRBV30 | TGTGCCTGGGACCTAGACAGGTACGAGCAGTACTTC | CAWDLDRYEQYF
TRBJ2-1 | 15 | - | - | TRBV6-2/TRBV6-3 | TGTGCCAGCAGTTACTCTCCTAGGTCCTACAATGAGCAGTTCTTC | CASSYSPRSYNEQFF
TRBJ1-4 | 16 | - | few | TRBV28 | TGTGCCAGCAGTCCCGTGGTGGGGGGCGATAATGAAAAACTGTTTTTT | CASSPVVGGDNEKLFF
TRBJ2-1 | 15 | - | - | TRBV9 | TGTGCCAGCAGCTACGCCGGGACGAAAGACAATGAGCAGTTCTTC | CASSYAGTKDNEQFF
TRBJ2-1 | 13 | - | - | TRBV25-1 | TGTGCCAGCACTTTCCGGGCCTGGGATGAGCAGTTCTTC | CASTFRAWDEQFF
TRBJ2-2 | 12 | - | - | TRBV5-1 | TGCGCCAGCAGAATGGGGTCCGGGGAGCTGTTTTTT | CASRMGSGELFF
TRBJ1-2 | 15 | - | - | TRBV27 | TGTGCCAGCAAGCGGACGGGGGATTTATCTTATGGCTACACCTTC | CASKRTGDLSYGYTF
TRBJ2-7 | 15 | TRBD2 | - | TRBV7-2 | TGTGCCAGCAGCTCTCTGCGGGGGAGCTCCTACGAGCAGTACTTC | CASSSLRGSSYEQYF
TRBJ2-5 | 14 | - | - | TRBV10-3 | TGTGCCATCAGTGAGTCGACAGGAGGTCAGACCCAGTACTTC | CAISESTGGQTQYF
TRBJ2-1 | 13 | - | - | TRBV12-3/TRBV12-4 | TGTGCCAGCAGTCCCGTCGAGGTTAATGAGCAGTTCTTC | CASSPVEVNEQFF
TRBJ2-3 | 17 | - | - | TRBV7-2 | TGTGCCAGCAGCCGGGGTCCAATAGGGACTAGCACAGATACGCAGTATTTT | CASSRGPIGTSTDTQYF
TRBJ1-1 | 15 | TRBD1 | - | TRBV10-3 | TGTGCCATCAGTGAGTCTAGGACAGGGTGGACTGAAGCTTTCTTT | CAISESRTGWTEAFF
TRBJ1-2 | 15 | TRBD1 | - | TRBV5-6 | TGTGCCAGCAGCTTCCGCGGACAGGGTAACTATGGCTACACCTTC | CASSFRGQGNYGYTF
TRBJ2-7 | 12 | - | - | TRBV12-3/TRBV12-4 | TGTGCCAGCAAGGAGGGCGGGTACGAGCAGTACTTC | CASKEGGYEQYF
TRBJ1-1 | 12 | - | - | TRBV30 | TGTGCCTGGACCATAATAAACACTGAAGCTTTCTTT | CAWTIINTEAFF